These 10 T cell receptor beta chains were all obtained from the same sample, sequenced in a study of blood T cell repertoires in COVID-19. Sequenced by immunoSEQ multiplex PCR; TCRdb stores in-frame clones only, minus some. The sample records about 280,000 clones, roughly 89% being singletons. Sequencing was carried out using PBMCs or T cells enriched from blood (not recorded which). These receptors came from a woman in her 40s who had recovered from COVID-19.

The genes are TRBV5-1 and TRBJ2-5; TRBD1 might be the D (6 bases). This CDR3 spans 16 amino acids. The germline V gene encodes CDR1 SGHRS and CDR2 YFSETQ. Trimming pared 0 bases from V and 5 bases from J, leaving 17 bases between. The CDR3 bases are TGCGCCAGCAGCTTGGAGCCTGGGGGCGTAGGGGAGACCCAGTACTTC. Protein: CASSLEPGGVGETQYF.

The genes are TRBV11-2 and TRBJ2-1, with 15 nucleotides matching TRBD2. J lost 4 bases, V lost 5 bases, and 6 bases had no gene match. Germline V gene lookup returns CDR1 SGHAT and CDR2 FQNNGV. This CDR3 has 17 residues. CDR3 nucleotides: TGTGCCAGCAGCCCTGGACTAGCGGGAGGGGGGTACAATGAGCAGTTCTTC. Its protein is CASSPGLAGGGYNEQFF.

The genes are TRBV7-8 and TRBJ1-2; TRBD1 might be the D (5 bases). CDR3 length: 15 amino acids. Per germline, CDR1 SGHVS and CDR2 FQNEAQ. V lost 0 bases to trimming and J lost 4 bases, with 12 bases between them. In nucleotides, the CDR3 is TGTGCCAGCAGCTTAGCGCAGGGCACATCCTATGGCTACACCTTC. Translated: CASSLAQGTSYGYTF.

The gene calls are TRBV9 and TRBJ2-3, with 8 nucleotides matching TRBD2. The CDR3 is made up of 20 amino acids. The V and J ends lost 3 bases and 3 bases, in that order; junction bases with no gene match: 21. Germline loops: CDR1 SGDLS, CDR2 YYNGEE. The CDR3 region has the DNA TGTGCCAGCAGCGCAAGCGGGAGTGCGGCGAGTGTTAGGTTAACAGATACGCAGTATTTT. Its protein is CASSASGSAASVRLTDTQYF.

This sequence joins TRBV5-1 and TRBJ1-2; D not certain. The CDR3 loop spans 15 amino acids. Trimming cost V 0 bases and J 8 bases, with 17 bases left between them. The germline V gene encodes CDR1 SGHRS and CDR2 YFSETQ. The CDR3 here is CASSLVAGGREGYTF. The CDR3 nucleotides are TGCGCCAGCAGCTTGGTGGCGGGCGGGCGAGAAGGCTACACCTTC.

This clone was seen a single time. The gene calls are TRBV4-2 and TRBJ2-5, with a weak D call TRBD2 (5 bases). CDR1 LGHNA and CDR2 YNFKEQ come from the germline V gene. The CDR3 sequence is 15 residues long. Trimming removed 0 bases from V and 7 bases from J, with 15 bases in between. CDR3 sequence: CASSQELNRGLTQYF. The CDR3 DNA sequence: TGTGCCAGCAGCCAAGAGTTGAACCGTGGACTGACCCAGTACTTC.

This chain joins TRBV27 and TRBJ2-7, with TRBD1 matching 9 bases. In germline, CDR1 is MNHEY, CDR2 SMNVEV (reference sequence). The CDR3 is 14 amino acids. V dropped 5 bases and J dropped 6; count of bases not matched to a gene: 8. This CDR3 is CASSPGTGPGEQYF. The CDR3 DNA is TGTGCCAGCAGTCCCGGGACAGGGCCGGGCGAGCAGTACTTC.

V gene TRBV28 combines with J gene TRBJ2-7; 8 positions agree with TRBD1. J lost 3 bases, V lost 2 bases, and 3 bases had no gene match. The CDR3 is made up of 14 amino acids. Germline V lookup: CDR1 MDHEN, CDR2 SYDVKM. CDR3 loop: CASSLSDRGYEQYF. The CDR3 nucleotides read TGTGCCAGCAGTTTAAGCGACAGGGGCTACGAGCAGTACTTC.

The V gene is TRBV18, the J gene TRBJ2-2; D not certain. The germline V gene has CDR1 KGHSH and CDR2 LQKENI. V lost 3 bases and J 7 bases, leaving 3 bases between the germline ends. The CDR3 is 11 residues long. CDR3 coding DNA: TGTGCCAGCTCACCCCGCGGGGAGCTGTTTTTT. Protein sequence: CASSPRGELFF.

The V and J genes are TRBV18 and TRBJ2-1, with D maybe TRBD1 (5 bases). V lost 2 bases and J 10 bases, leaving 21 bases between the germline ends. Germline loops: CDR1 KGHSH, CDR2 LQKENI. The CDR3 spans 16 residues. The CDR3, as DNA: TGTGCCAGCTCACCAGGGGCCCCGCAGGTCCGCGGCGAGCAGTTCTTC. Translation: CASSPGAPQVRGEQFF.